The rows below give T cell receptor beta chains drawn from one sample of a study of cytomegalovirus exposure and HLA in healthy donors. Here immunoSEQ multiplex PCR was the method, and the copy in TCRdb shows in-frame clones only, minus some. In the table there are fewer than 110,000 clones, more than 70% of which are singletons. The specimen was PBMCs. The receptor set was obtained from a young man in good health and CMV-seronegative. CDR3s leave out the opening cysteine and the closing phenylalanine or tryptophan.

V: TRBV5-1
J: TRBJ2-6
CDR3: ASSRDTNSGANVLT

V: TRBV7-6
J: TRBJ2-1
CDR3: ASSLFGTGVVNEQF

V: TRBV18
J: TRBJ2-1
CDR3: ASSLSTGGRYNEQF

V: TRBV19
J: TRBJ2-1
CDR3: ASSIGGGPYNEQF

V: TRBV6-1
J: TRBJ1-5
CDR3: ASNPGQGLNQPQH

V: TRBV9
J: TRBJ1-3
CDR3: ASSVSQEDSGNTIY

V: TRBV7-2
J: TRBJ2-7
CDR3: ASSTTGFEQY

V: TRBV19
J: TRBJ1-1
CDR3: ASSEWPPEGEAF

V: TRBV4-1
J: TRBJ1-5
CDR3: ASSLRGMDGPYQPQH

V: TRBV29-1
J: .
CDR3: SARRGYEQY

V: TRBV7-8
J: TRBJ2-5
CDR3: ASSSAGTMRETQY

V: TRBV7-8
J: TRBJ1-2
CDR3: ASSLGSGRSYGYT

V: TRBV21-1
J: TRBJ2-7
CDR3: ASSKAPRGGDYEQY

V: TRBV6-1
J: TRBJ2-4
CDR3: ASSGDRGIKNIQY

V: TRBV6-5
J: TRBJ2-2
CDR3: ASSSGTGNTGELF

V: TRBV7-2
J: TRBJ1-4
CDR3: ASSLTGATNEKLF

V: TRBV4-3
J: .
CDR3: ASSQDGGGTYEQY

V: TRBV20-1
J: TRBJ1-3
CDR3: SAQIGNTIY

V: TRBV2
J: TRBJ1-6
CDR3: ASSVVWTGDSPLH

V: TRBV10-1
J: TRBJ2-5
CDR3: ASSEREQETQY

V: TRBV29-1
J: TRBJ1-2
CDR3: SVVRPPKNIYGYT

V: TRBV6-6
J: TRBJ2-5
CDR3: ASTQGAFGTQY

V: TRBV7-9
J: TRBJ2-1
CDR3: ASSLRGSSYNEQF

V: TRBV19
J: TRBJ2-5
CDR3: ASRRGGRPQETQY

V: TRBV29-1
J: TRBJ1-4
CDR3: SAQDREREKLF

V: TRBV15
J: TRBJ2-3
CDR3: ATSRGPGGPGDTQY

V: TRBV28
J: TRBJ2-2
CDR3: ASSFPGQGGTGELF

V: TRBV7-3
J: TRBJ2-3
CDR3: ASSSVGGDTQY

V: TRBV27
J: TRBJ2-5
CDR3: ASRASRDRGHWKQY

V: TRBV23-1
J: TRBJ1-6
CDR3: ASSQGGADNSPLH

V: TRBV29-1
J: TRBJ2-1
CDR3: SVGTSSPLNEQF

V: TRBV6-5
J: TRBJ2-5
CDR3: ASSNGRGGETQY

V: TRBV27
J: TRBJ2-3
CDR3: ASSLRGADTQY

V: TRBV15
J: TRBJ2-5
CDR3: ATSDRTVQETQY

V: TRBV5-3
J: TRBJ1-3
CDR3: AWTGPLSRNTIY

V: TRBV7-8
J: TRBJ2-7
CDR3: ASSLDPGGYEQY

V: TRBV19
J: TRBJ2-1
CDR3: ASSTWGRQGEQF

V: TRBV2
J: TRBJ2-7
CDR3: ASTRDRGREQY

V: TRBV2
J: TRBJ1-2
CDR3: ASSDRDKGRGYT

V: TRBV2
J: TRBJ2-7
CDR3: ASSEERGGTHEQY

V: TRBV5-1
J: TRBJ2-1
CDR3: ASRSEGLAGGEQF

V: TRBV19
J: TRBJ1-5
CDR3: ASTGTVNNQPQH

V: TRBV5-8
J: TRBJ2-5
CDR3: ASSLGTSGGQETQY

V: TRBV11-2
J: TRBJ1-6
CDR3: ASSLSPPPLH

V: TRBV7-8
J: TRBJ2-5
CDR3: ASSSQETQY

V: TRBV9
J: TRBJ1-2
CDR3: ASSAGDRVDYGYT

V: TRBV19
J: TRBJ1-1
CDR3: ASSIVATEAF

V: TRBV19
J: TRBJ1-5
CDR3: ASRRSGRVTDQPQH

V: TRBV2
J: TRBJ1-2
CDR3: ASRGVSYYGYT

V: TRBV7-2
J: TRBJ1-6
CDR3: ASSQQVGARNSPLH

V: TRBV7-2
J: TRBJ2-4
CDR3: ASSFDRGENIQY

V: TRBV9
J: TRBJ2-2
CDR3: ASSGGDGELF

V: TRBV6-6
J: TRBJ1-5
CDR3: ASSYGTGRTNQPQH

V: TRBV7-9
J: TRBJ2-3
CDR3: ASSLGGDYRHTDTQY